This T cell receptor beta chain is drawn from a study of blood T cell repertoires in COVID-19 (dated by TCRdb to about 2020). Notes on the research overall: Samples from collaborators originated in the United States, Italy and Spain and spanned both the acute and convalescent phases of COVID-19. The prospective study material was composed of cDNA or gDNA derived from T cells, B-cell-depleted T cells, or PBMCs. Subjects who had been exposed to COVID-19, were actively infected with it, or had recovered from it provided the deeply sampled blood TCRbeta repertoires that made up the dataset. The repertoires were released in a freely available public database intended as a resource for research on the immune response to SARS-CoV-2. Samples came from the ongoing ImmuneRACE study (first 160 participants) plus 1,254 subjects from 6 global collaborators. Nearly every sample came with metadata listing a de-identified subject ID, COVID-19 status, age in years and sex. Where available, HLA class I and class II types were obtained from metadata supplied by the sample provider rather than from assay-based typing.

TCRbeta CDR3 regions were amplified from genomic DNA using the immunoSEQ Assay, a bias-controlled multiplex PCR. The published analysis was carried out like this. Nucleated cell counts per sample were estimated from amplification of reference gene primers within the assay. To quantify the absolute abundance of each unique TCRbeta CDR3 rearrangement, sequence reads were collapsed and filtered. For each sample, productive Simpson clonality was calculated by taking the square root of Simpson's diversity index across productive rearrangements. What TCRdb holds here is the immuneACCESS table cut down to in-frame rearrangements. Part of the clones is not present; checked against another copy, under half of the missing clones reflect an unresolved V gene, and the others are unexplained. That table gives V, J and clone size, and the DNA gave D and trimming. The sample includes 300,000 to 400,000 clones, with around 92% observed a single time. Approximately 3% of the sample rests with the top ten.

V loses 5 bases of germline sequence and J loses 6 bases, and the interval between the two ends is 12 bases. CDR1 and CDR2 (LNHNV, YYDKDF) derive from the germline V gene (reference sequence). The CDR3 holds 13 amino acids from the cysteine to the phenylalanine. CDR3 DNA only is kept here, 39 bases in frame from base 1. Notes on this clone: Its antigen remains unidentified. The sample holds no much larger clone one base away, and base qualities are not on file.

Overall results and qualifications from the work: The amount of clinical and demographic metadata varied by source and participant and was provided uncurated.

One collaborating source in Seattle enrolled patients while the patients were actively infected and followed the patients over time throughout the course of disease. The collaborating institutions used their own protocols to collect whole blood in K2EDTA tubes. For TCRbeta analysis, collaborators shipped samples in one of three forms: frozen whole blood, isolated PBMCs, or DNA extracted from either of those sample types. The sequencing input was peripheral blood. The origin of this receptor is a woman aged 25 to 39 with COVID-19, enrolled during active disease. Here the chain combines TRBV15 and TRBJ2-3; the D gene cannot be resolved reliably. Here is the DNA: TGTGCCACCAGCTTCATATCGGGTGATACGCAGTATTTT. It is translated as CATSFISGDTQYF.